The clone carrying this T cell receptor beta chain was counted at least ten times. This record belongs to a study of blood T cell repertoires in COVID-19. V dropped 1 base and J dropped 2 bases, with 8 bases sitting between them. The V gene's germline CDR1 is MGHRA and CDR2 YSYEKL. This CDR3 region has 14 residues. Some clones are missing from TCRdb's copy, which holds only in-frame ones; the method was immunoSEQ multiplex PCR. The data contain some 110,000 clones, 60% to 80% of them seen just once; the ten biggest clones take up less than 1%. V and J are TRBV4-1 and TRBJ1-1, with D perhaps TRBD1 (6 bases). The clonotype originates from a human donor with acute or convalescent COVID-19. The donor label of this sample is uncertain. The sequencing sample was made of peripheral blood. CDR3 nucleotides: TGCGCCAGCAGCCAAGGACAGGTTAACACTGAAGCTTTCTTT. It translates to CASSQGQVNTEAFF.